This record covers a single T cell receptor beta chain. What it recognizes is unknown. The data originate from a study of T cells in Graves' hyperthyroidism and ophthalmopathy. Study at large: Staff took peripheral blood when the initial diagnosis was made, before any treatment began.

Aged 18 to 65, the patients had hyperthyroidism that was newly diagnosed and had lasted under 2 months. CDR1 DFQATT and CDR2 SNEGSKA come from the germline V gene (reference sequence). The CDR3 consists of 13 residues. The V and J ends lost 2 bases and 11 bases respectively, with 17 bases between them. It was RNA transcripts that yielded the amplified TCR beta CDR3 regions. The study used the HTBI primer set for a first-round RT-PCR of the TCR CDR3. TCRdb used MiXCR to reprocess the multiplex PCR reads, holding one entry per CDR3 protein. Among approximately 370,000 distinct CDR3 sequences listed, about a sixth were seen once. Notes on the study in general: From stable hyperthyroidism, ophthalmopathy was separated by a 13 V-J model. Most clonotypes expanded in the thyroid (above 0.001) were also present in blood.

The source material was blood. This sequence joins TRBV20-1 and TRBJ2-3; perhaps TRBD2 as D (5 bases). The TCR was taken from a woman aged 25-40 years with Graves' hyperthyroidism that later progressed to Graves' ophthalmopathy. CDR3 in DNA: TGCAGTGCTAGACTTACTAGGACGGATGGGCAGTATTTT. This encodes CSARLTRTDGQYF.